The sequence of this TCR beta chain was determined in a study of siplizumab effects on memory and regulatory T cells. The data were produced by immunoSEQ multiplex PCR, yet TCRdb's version contains in-frame clones alone and is incomplete. There are roughly 50,000 clones in the sample; 95% to 97% occur only once, and 0.64% lies in the top ten. V lost 0 bases and J 3 bases, leaving 8 bases between the germline ends. Germline V gene sequence: CDR1 SQVTM, CDR2 ANQGSEA. The CDR3 loop spans 13 amino acids. This clonotype was sampled from a human donor in good health. The J gene is TRBJ1-2, the V gene TRBV29-1; D unclear. Sequenced material: naive CD4+ T cells sorted from blood. The DNA for the CDR3 is TGCAGCGTTGAAGATAAAGCCTACTATGGCTACACCTTC. Its translation: CSVEDKAYYGYTF.